The 20 T cell receptor beta chains below were found in one sample sequenced in a study of blood T cell repertoires in COVID-19. Sequencing was performed with immunoSEQ multiplex PCR; in TCRdb, only in-frame clones are kept and a portion is missing. The table shows 37,000 or so clones, with over 60% occurring only once. The sample taken for sequencing was peripheral blood. These TCRs come from a man in his 60s with active COVID-19.

About this clone: Other nucleotide sequences in the sample specify the same CDR3. The V and J genes are TRBV7-2 and TRBJ1-2, with unresolved D. Germline V gives CDR1 SGHTA, CDR2 FQGNSA. CDR3 length equals 13 residues. Trimming took off 0 bases at V and 3 bases at J, with 5 bases between the two ends. CDR3 sequence: CASSLAADYGYTF. DNA of the CDR3: TGTGCCAGCAGCTTAGCGGCGGACTATGGCTACACCTTC.

This clone was seen a handful of times. The V call is TRBV6-1, the J call TRBJ2-7; 9 positions agree with TRBD1. Trimming took 2 bases from V and 4 from J; bases not matched to a gene: 6. CDR1 and CDR2 from the germline V gene are MNHNS and SASEGT. There are 15 residues in the CDR3. CDR3 protein: CASSEQAQGAYEQYF. CDR3 coding DNA: TGTGCCAGCAGTGAACAGGCACAGGGGGCATACGAGCAGTACTTC.

Remarks on this clone: The same CDR3 arises from other DNA sequences in this sample as well. The chain uses TRBV11-2 and TRBJ2-7; the D is unclear. Trimming removed 5 bases at V and 1 base at J, with 3 bases between. Germline lookup yields CDR1 SGHAT and CDR2 FQNNGV. The CDR3 covers 11 residues. CDR3: CASSPSYEQYF. CDR3 DNA: TGTGCCAGCAGCCCTTCCTACGAGCAGTACTTC.

This rearrangement joins TRBV7-2 to TRBJ2-7, with D possibly TRBD1 on 5 matching bases. The V end was cut by 2 bases, the J end by 12 bases, with 11 bases between. This CDR3 spans 11 amino acids. The germline gives CDR1 SGHTA, CDR2 FQGNSA. CDR3 bases: TGTGCCAGCAGCTTATGGCAGGGTCTGTACTTC. Protein sequence: CASSLWQGLYF.

The rearrangement links TRBV5-6 to TRBJ1-1, with 11 positions matching TRBD1. The CDR3 contains 15 residues. With 3 bases clipped from V and 4 bases from J, the junction kept 5 bases outside the gene matches. CDR1 and CDR2 (germline): SGHDT, YYEEEE. The CDR3 sequence: CASSWTGGAGTEAFF. CDR3 nucleotide sequence: TGTGCCAGCAGCTGGACAGGGGGCGCGGGCACTGAAGCTTTCTTT.

CDR3 in amino acids: CASSQDLPSETGELFF. CDR3 DNA sequence: TGCGCCAGCAGCCAAGATCTTCCTAGCGAGACCGGGGAGCTGTTTTTT. J is TRBJ2-2 and V is TRBV4-3; a weak D match, TRBD2 (6 bases). This CDR3 has 16 residues. V was shortened by 0 bases and J by 5 bases, with 13 bases between the two germline ends. The germline CDR1 and CDR2 sequences are LGHNA and YSLEER.

The rearrangement links TRBV28 to TRBJ1-1; TRBD1 might be the D (5 bases). The CDR3 runs to 13 residues. V was cut by 3 bases and J by 9 bases, with 14 bases left in between. Per germline, CDR1 MDHEN and CDR2 SYDVKM. DNA for the CDR3: TGTGCCAGCAGTTTTAGACAGAATAACAAAGCTTTCTTT. Amino acids: CASSFRQNNKAFF.

V is TRBV5-1 and J is TRBJ2-7; TRBD1 matches 10 bases. J was trimmed by 5 bases and V by 0 bases; bases with no gene match: 2. CDR1 and CDR2 from the germline V gene are SGHRS and YFSETQ. The CDR3 totals 14 residues. The CDR3 region has the DNA TGCGCCAGCAGCTTGGGACAGGGGGCAAACGAGCAGTACTTC. Encoded protein: CASSLGQGANEQYF.

The chain carries TRBV28 and TRBJ1-1; possibly TRBD1 for D (6 bases). Per the germline V gene, CDR1 is MDHEN and CDR2 is SYDVKM. V was clipped by 5 bases and J by 0 bases, with 13 bases between them. CDR3 size: 15 residues. For the CDR3, the DNA is TGTGCCAGCAGTACCCCAGGGGCCATGAACACTGAAGCTTTCTTT. Residues: CASSTPGAMNTEAFF.

V gene TRBV10-3 combines with J gene TRBJ1-2; perhaps TRBD1 as D (5 bases). V dropped 3 bases and J dropped 4 bases, with 12 bases sitting between them. The CDR3 spans 14 residues. CDR1 is ENHRY and CDR2 is SYGVKD in the germline V gene. The DNA of the CDR3 is TGTGCCATCAGTGACGGGGGTTGGGTCTATGGCTACACCTTC. Translated: CAISDGGWVYGYTF.

The chain uses TRBV12-3 or TRBV12-4 and TRBJ1-1; D ambiguous. Trimming removed 3 bases from V and 4 bases from J, with 6 bases in between. CDR3 size: 12 residues. For the CDR3, the DNA is TGTGCCAGCAGTTTCCCCGGCACTGAAGCTTTCTTT. It translates to CASSFPGTEAFF.

The sample holds a few counts of this clone. This chain uses TRBV7-9 with TRBJ2-2; D ambiguous. Between the trimmed V and J ends, which lost 3 bases and 5 bases, there was a span of 10 bases. The CDR3 consists of 14 residues. Germline V gene lookup returns CDR1 SEHNR and CDR2 FQNEAQ (reference sequence). The DNA for the CDR3 is TGTGCCAGCAGCTTTAACGTTGAGACCGGGGAGCTGTTTTTT. It specifies CASSFNVETGELFF. Supplemented by reference TRBV7-9 and TRBJ2-2, the full variable domain reads DTGVSQNPRHKITKRGQNVTFRCDPISEHNRLYWYRQTLGQGPEFLTYFQNEAQLEKSRLLSDRFSAERPKGSFSTLEIQRTEQGDSAMYLCASSFNVETGELFFGEGSRLTVL.

V and J are TRBV7-9 and TRBJ1-2, with 8 bases fitting TRBD1. From germline, CDR1 is SEHNR and CDR2 FQNEAQ (reference sequence). The CDR3 runs 12 residues. J lost 6 bases, V lost 5 bases, and 2 bases had no gene match. The CDR3 DNA reads as TGTGCCAGCAGCCAGGGGGCTAATGGCTACACCTTC. Protein product: CASSQGANGYTF.

The sample holds one count of this clone. V is TRBV7-2 and J is TRBJ2-3, with 13 nucleotides matching TRBD2. Losses at the gene ends were 5 bases for V and 0 bases for J; bases not matched to a gene: 5. The CDR3 has 17 amino acids. Germline V gene lookup returns CDR1 SGHTA and CDR2 FQGNSA. The CDR3: CASSSRGLAGSTDTQYF. The CDR3, as DNA: TGTGCCAGCAGCAGCAGGGGACTAGCGGGAAGCACAGATACGCAGTATTTT.

Written as DNA, the CDR3 is TGTGCCAGCGGACAGGGAGGAAACACCATATATTTT. Protein product: CASGQGGNTIYF. The chain uses TRBV6-5 and TRBJ1-3, with 8 bases lining up with TRBD1. Germline V gene sequence: CDR1 MNHEY, CDR2 SVGAGI. The CDR3 loop spans 12 amino acids. The ends lost 8 bases at V and 4 bases at J; junction bases unmatched: 1.

This clone appeared a single time. V usage is TRBV6-5 and J usage is TRBJ1-5, with unresolved D. CDR1 is MNHEY and CDR2 is SVGAGI in the germline V gene. The CDR3 totals 15 residues. Trimming pared 0 bases from V and 5 bases from J, leaving 11 bases between. In nucleotides, the CDR3 is TGTGCCAGCAGTTACTCAAGTACGGACTATCAGCCCCAGCATTTT. It codes for CASSYSSTDYQPQHF.

This sequence joins TRBV5-5 and TRBJ2-7, with TRBD1 identical over 10 bases. The ends lost 0 bases at V and 4 bases at J; junction bases unmatched: 4. Germline CDR1 and CDR2: SGHKS and YYEKEE (reference sequence). The CDR3 is 15 residues long. In DNA form, the CDR3 reads TGTGCCAGCAGCTTGGGCCGGGACAGGGGATACGAGCAGTACTTC. It is translated as CASSLGRDRGYEQYF.

The chain combines TRBV4-2 with TRBJ1-5; TRBD1 is a possible D gene (5 bases). Germline CDR1 is LGHNA and CDR2 is YNFKEQ. Trimming removed 4 bases at V and 0 bases at J, with 10 bases between. The CDR3 has 15 residues. CDR3 nucleotide sequence: TGTGCCAGCAGCCGCACGCAGGGTAGCAATCAGCCCCAGCATTTT. The encoded protein is CASSRTQGSNQPQHF.

This chain links TRBV28 with TRBJ1-6; 10 bases are a match to TRBD1. The CDR3 runs 15 residues. Germline CDR1 and CDR2: MDHEN and SYDVKM. V shed 2 bases and J 9 bases; nucleotides not matched to a gene: 4. The CDR3 DNA reads as TGTGCCAGCAGTTTACCGGGGGACAGGGGTTCACCCCTCCACTTT. It encodes CASSLPGDRGSPLHF.

The count of this clone is one. J is TRBJ2-6 and V is TRBV5-4; D possibly corresponds to TRBD2 (5 bases). CDR1 is SGHNT, CDR2 YYREEE, per germline (reference sequence). The V end lost 1 base, the J end lost 2 bases, and 7 bases lay between the germline ends. This CDR3 comprises 15 residues. The CDR3 loop is CASSLPGTGANVLTF. For the CDR3, the DNA is TGTGCCAGCAGCTTGCCGGGAACTGGGGCCAACGTCCTGACTTTC.